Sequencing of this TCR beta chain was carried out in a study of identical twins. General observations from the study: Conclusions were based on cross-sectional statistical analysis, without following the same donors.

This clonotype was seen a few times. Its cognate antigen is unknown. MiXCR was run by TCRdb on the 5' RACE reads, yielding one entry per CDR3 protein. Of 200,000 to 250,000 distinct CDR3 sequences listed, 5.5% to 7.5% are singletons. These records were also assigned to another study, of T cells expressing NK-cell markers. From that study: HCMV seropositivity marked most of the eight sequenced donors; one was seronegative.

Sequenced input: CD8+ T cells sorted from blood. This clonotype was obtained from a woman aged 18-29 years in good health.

CDR3 nucleotide sequence: TGTGCCAGCACCCATCCAGGGGGGACGCAAGTTCTAAATTGGTATTTT. Translation: CASTHPGGTQVLNWYF. The gene calls are TRBV5-6 and TRBJ2-3, with D possibly being TRBD1 (7 bases). CDR3 length: 16 amino acids. Germline V lookup: CDR1 SGHDT, CDR2 YYEEEE. V shed 6 bases and J shed 14 bases, with 31 bases lying between them.